A selection of T cell receptor beta chains follows, all from one sample in a study of beta chain features in type 1 diabetes. Sequencing used immunoSEQ multiplex PCR; TCRdb keeps in-frame clones, though not all of them. The table shows about 240,000 clones, with 25% to 35% occurring only once. The sequencing input was central memory CD4+ T cells from blood. These TCRs come from a man aged 25-40 years in good health. Both conserved end residues are part of each CDR3. D genes are given only for firm matches. Not all rows give a size; the values are once, few, many and, for expanded clones, a class.

>TRBV29-1|NA|NA|TRBJ2-3
TGCAGCGTTGACGAGGGTTTACCAGATACGCAGTATTTT
CSVDEGLPDTQYF
>TRBV30|once|NA|TRBJ1-5
TGTGCCTGGAGTAAGACCGCCCAGCCCCAGCATTTT
CAWSKTAQPQHF
>TRBV5-1|once|NA|TRBJ1-6
TGCGCCAGCAGCTTGGGACAGCTTTATAATTCACCCCTCCACTTT
CASSLGQLYNSPLHF
>TRBV7-9|NA|TRBD1|TRBJ1-1
TGTGCCAGCAGCCCGGGACAGCGGCTGATGAACACTGAAGCTTTCTTT
CASSPGQRLMNTEAFF
>TRBV5-1|few|NA|TRBJ2-7
TGCGCCAGCAGCCCGGACCCACAGGGAGCATCCTACGAGCAGTACTTC
CASSPDPQGASYEQYF
>TRBV27|few|TRBD2|TRBJ2-7
TGTGCCAGCAGCTTAGAGCGGGGGTCCTACGAGCAGTACTTC
CASSLERGSYEQYF
>TRBV7-9|many|TRBD1|TRBJ1-2
TGTGCCAGCAGCTTAGACGGGACAGGTCATGGCTACACCTTC
CASSLDGTGHGYTF
>TRBV29-1|many|NA|TRBJ2-5
TGCAGCGTTGAAAGGGGGGCAACGGAGACCCAGTACTTC
CSVERGATETQYF
>TRBV11-2|few|TRBD2|TRBJ2-4
TGTGCCAGCAGCTTGGGGGCGGGAGGGCCCAAAAACATTCAGTACTTC
CASSLGAGGPKNIQYF
>TRBV6-1|few|NA|TRBJ1-1
TGTGCCAGCAGCTGGGGACAGAACACTGAAGCTTTCTTT
CASSWGQNTEAFF
>TRBV14|few|TRBD1|TRBJ2-5
TGTGCCAGCAGCCAAGACTTGGACAGGAAAGAGACCCAGTACTTC
CASSQDLDRKETQYF
>TRBV6-6|NA|NA|TRBJ2-7
TGTGCCAGCAGTTACTCCGACAGGTACGAGCAGTACTTC
CASSYSDRYEQYF
>TRBV7-9|few|TRBD2|TRBJ2-5
TGTGCCAGCAGCCCCAGGACTAGCGGAGAGACCCAGTACTTC
CASSPRTSGETQYF
>TRBV2|NA|NA|TRBJ2-3
TGTGCCAGCGGGGGAGGCCCAGATACGCAGTATTTT
CASGGGPDTQYF
>TRBV30|NA|TRBD1|TRBJ1-1
TGTGCCTGGGACAGGGTCGCCACTGAAGCTTTCTTT
CAWDRVATEAFF
>TRBV30|few|NA|TRBJ2-7
TGTGCCTGGAGGACCTGGGACCAGACATACGAGCAGTACTTC
CAWRTWDQTYEQYF
>TRBV30|many|NA|TRBJ2-3
TGTGCCTGGAGCCCCGGCAGGGGGGGCTCAGATACGCAGTATTTT
CAWSPGRGGSDTQYF
>TRBV29-1|once|TRBD1|TRBJ2-7
TGCAGCGCGGGACAGGTGGGCGGCGAGCAGTACTTC
CSAGQVGGEQYF
>TRBV5-1|NA|TRBD1|TRBJ2-7
TGCGCCAGCAGCACGGGACAGGTCCCCTACGAGCAGTACTTC
CASSTGQVPYEQYF
>TRBV10-2|NA|TRBD1|TRBJ2-1
TGCGCCGGACAGGGGACGGGGAATGAGCAGTTCTTC
CAGQGTGNEQFF
>TRBV7-9|NA|TRBD2|TRBJ2-2
TGTGCCAGCAGTTCCGGGACTAGCGGGTGGAGCGGGGAGCTGTTTTTT
CASSSGTSGWSGELFF
>TRBV6-4|NA|TRBD2|TRBJ2-1
TGTGCCAGCAGTGAGTTAGCGGGAAAGTACAATGAGCAGTTCTTC
CASSELAGKYNEQFF
>TRBV7-6|few|NA|TRBJ2-1
TGTGCCAGCAGCTTCCGGGACTCCAATGAGCAGTTCTTC
CASSFRDSNEQFF
>TRBV5-4|few|NA|TRBJ2-7
TGTGCCAGCGGAACACAGGGAATGTTCCACGAGCAGTACTTC
CASGTQGMFHEQYF
>TRBV7-2|few|NA|TRBJ1-2
TGTGCCAGCAGCCCGGAGGGGCTTGCGGAGGGCTACACCTTC
CASSPEGLAEGYTF
>TRBV30|many|NA|TRBJ2-1
TGTGCCTGGAGTCTACAGGCTTACAATGAGCAGTTCTTC
CAWSLQAYNEQFF
>TRBV29-1|few|NA|TRBJ1-1
TGCAGCGCTAATCAGAACACTGAAGCTTTCTTT
CSANQNTEAFF
>TRBV4-2|NA|NA|TRBJ1-1
TGTGCCAGCAGCCAAGAGACGGTGAACACTGAAGCTTTCTTT
CASSQETVNTEAFF
>TRBV7-8|NA|NA|TRBJ1-6
TGTGCCAGCAGCCCTTACAGGGTTCCTCCTCCTGGGAGGCCCCTCCACTTT
CASSPYRVPPPGRPLHF
>TRBV2|NA|NA|TRBJ2-3
TGTGCCAGCAGTGAACGGGGTTATAGGACAGATACGCAGTATTTT
CASSERGYRTDTQYF
>TRBV15|many|NA|TRBJ2-5
TGTGCCACCAGCAGAGGAAAGGGTCAGACCCAGTACTTC
CATSRGKGQTQYF
>TRBV15|NA|TRBD2|TRBJ2-1
TGTGCCACCAGCAGAGGAATCGAGCGGGGGAGCGACAATGAGCAGTTCTTC
CATSRGIERGSDNEQFF
>TRBV7-2|NA|NA|TRBJ2-7
TGTGCCAGCAGTTCACCGGGACGCTCCTACGAGCAGTACTTC
CASSSPGRSYEQYF
>TRBV28|few|NA|TRBJ2-1
TGTGCCAGCGGATCCGTCAATGAGCAGTTCTTC
CASGSVNEQFF
>TRBV18|NA|TRBD2|TRBJ2-3
TGTGCCAGCTCACCTCCCCGACTAGCGGGGAGCACAGATACGCAGTATTTT
CASSPPRLAGSTDTQYF
>TRBV18|NA|TRBD2|TRBJ2-3
TGTGCCAGCTCACCGGCTAGCGGGACTCATACGCAGTATTTT
CASSPASGTHTQYF
>TRBV4-3|NA|NA|TRBJ2-7
TGCGCCAGCAGCCAAGAAGGGAAGGGCTCGGGCGAGCAGTACTTC
CASSQEGKGSGEQYF